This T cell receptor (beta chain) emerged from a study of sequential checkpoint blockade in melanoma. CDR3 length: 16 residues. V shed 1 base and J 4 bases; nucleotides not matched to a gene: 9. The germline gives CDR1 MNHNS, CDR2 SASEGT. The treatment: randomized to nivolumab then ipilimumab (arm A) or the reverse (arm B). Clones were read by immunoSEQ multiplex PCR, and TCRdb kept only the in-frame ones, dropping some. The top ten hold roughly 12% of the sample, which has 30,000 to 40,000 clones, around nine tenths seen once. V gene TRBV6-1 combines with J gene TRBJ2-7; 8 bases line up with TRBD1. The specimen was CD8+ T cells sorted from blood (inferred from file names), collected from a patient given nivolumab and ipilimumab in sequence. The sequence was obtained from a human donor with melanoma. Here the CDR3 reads CASSEGPGGVGYEQYF. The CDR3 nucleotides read TGTGCCAGCAGTGAAGGTCCAGGGGGCGTAGGGTACGAGCAGTACTTC.